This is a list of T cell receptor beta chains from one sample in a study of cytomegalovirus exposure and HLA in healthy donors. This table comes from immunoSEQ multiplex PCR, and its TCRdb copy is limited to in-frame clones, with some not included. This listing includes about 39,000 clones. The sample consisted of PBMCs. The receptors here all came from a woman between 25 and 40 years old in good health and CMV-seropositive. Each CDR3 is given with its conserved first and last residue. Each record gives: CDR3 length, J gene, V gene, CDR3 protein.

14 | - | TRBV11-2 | CASSPLRGIYEQYF
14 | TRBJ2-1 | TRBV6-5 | CASAEVAQYNEQFF
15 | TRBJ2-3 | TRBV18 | CASSQTGGSTDTQYF
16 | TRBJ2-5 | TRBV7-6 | CASSFPGQGAPGTQYF
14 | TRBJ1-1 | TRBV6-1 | CASSENTRDTEAFF
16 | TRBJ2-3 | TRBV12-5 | CASGHPSGGTTDTQYF
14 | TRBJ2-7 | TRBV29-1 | CSVSRTGLLHEQYF
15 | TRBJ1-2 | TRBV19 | CASSIASLGNYGYTF
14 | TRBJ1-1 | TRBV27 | CASSLSGRGTEAFF
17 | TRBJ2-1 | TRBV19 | CASTHGGQGFLVNEQFF
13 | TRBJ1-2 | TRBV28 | CASSVTNLYGYTF
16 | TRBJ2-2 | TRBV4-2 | CASSHEAEANTGELFF
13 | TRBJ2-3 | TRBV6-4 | CASSEIQGDTQYF
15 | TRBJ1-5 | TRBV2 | CASTEGRGGNQPQHF
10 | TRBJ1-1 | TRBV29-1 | CSVEETEAFF
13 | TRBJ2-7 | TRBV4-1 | CASSQDRAGEQYF
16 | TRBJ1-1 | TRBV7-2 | CASSPRRDSQNTEAFF
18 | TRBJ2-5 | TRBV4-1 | CASSQAPVVGLAIWTQYF
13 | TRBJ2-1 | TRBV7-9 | CASSRTGVNEQFF
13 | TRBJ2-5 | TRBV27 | CASSAAGGPTQYF
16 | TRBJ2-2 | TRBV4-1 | CASSQERRGGPGELFF
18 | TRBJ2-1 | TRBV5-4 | CASSFPGTSGGANNEQFF
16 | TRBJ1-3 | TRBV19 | CASSINSGLGEGTIYF
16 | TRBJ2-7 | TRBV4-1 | CASSQDITGVTYEQYF
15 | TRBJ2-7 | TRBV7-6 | CASSPRGQGAYEQYF
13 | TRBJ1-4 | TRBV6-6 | CASRRGQAEKLFF
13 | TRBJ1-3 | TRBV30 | CAWNSLSGNTIYF
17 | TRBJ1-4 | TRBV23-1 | CASSHSDNEGVCEKLFF
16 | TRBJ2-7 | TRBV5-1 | CASSHSNQGGNYEQYF
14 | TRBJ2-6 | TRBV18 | CASSGSSGANVLTF
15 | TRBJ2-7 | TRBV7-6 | CASSPLAGGSYEQYF
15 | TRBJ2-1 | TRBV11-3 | CASSLAGLTENEQFF
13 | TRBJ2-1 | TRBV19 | CASSPWGDNEQFF
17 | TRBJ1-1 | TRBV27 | CASSLGAVGQLNTEAFF
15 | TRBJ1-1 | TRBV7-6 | CASSLTGGKPTEAFF
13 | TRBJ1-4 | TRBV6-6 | CASGIQGSEKLFF
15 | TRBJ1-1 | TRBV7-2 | CASSPGTGGNTEAFF
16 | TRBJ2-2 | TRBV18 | CASSSGQGAPTGELFF
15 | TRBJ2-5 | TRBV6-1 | CAGSDWAGGQETQYF
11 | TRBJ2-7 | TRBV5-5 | CASSTKNEQYF
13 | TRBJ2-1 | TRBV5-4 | CASSFVQANEQFF
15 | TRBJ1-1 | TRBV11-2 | CASSPDRGVWTEAFF
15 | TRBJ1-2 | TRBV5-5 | CASSLSPGRDYGYTF
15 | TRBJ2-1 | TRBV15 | CATSSGRGGLSEQFF
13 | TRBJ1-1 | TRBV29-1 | CSANPGQGLRAFF
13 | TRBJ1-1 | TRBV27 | CASSLGANTEAFF
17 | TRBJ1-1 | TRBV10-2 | CASSPRQGGSARTEAFF
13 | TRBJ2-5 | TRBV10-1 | CASSESRWSNQYF
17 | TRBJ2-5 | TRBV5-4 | CASSQLRQQGALETQYF
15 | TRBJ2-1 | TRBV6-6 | CASRPGDRRRNEQFF
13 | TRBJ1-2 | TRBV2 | CASASGSIYGYTF
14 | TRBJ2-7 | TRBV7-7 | CASSSDRGDYEQYF
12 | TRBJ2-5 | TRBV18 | CASSPAGETQYF
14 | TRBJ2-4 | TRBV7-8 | CASSPTSPGDIQYF